Listed below are T cell receptor beta chains from one sample, sequenced in a study of T cell changes during pregnancy in multiple sclerosis. Generated by immunoSEQ multiplex PCR, the TCRdb table keeps only in-frame clones and is missing some. Of 120,000 or so clones listed, over 85% are singletons. The specimen was peripheral blood, collected before pregnancy. These receptors were collected from a female donor with multiple sclerosis, enrolled in a pregnancy study. Each CDR3 is given with its conserved first and last residue. Fields, in order: V gene, CDR3 protein.

V: TRBV9
CDR3: CASSAGTGYADTQYF

V: TRBV19
CDR3: CASSKTSGGPLEQFF

V: TRBV18
CDR3: CASSLRANEQFF

V: TRBV14
CDR3: CASSQGRAYEQYF

V: TRBV2
CDR3: CASSDTAGRNGYTF

V: TRBV14
CDR3: CASSQDLAGSSYEQYF

V: TRBV27
CDR3: CVSSPGSYNEQFF

V: TRBV2
CDR3: CASIGQIYEQYF

V: TRBV9
CDR3: CASSVAGEQFF

V: TRBV6-1
CDR3: CASSDRAVYEQYF

V: TRBV6-5
CDR3: CASTGVKGTDTQYF

V: TRBV6-1
CDR3: CASRPSGTGTYEQYF

V: TRBV4-1
CDR3: CASSTQADSNQPQHF

V: TRBV7-3
CDR3: CASSPLPGEEDTQYF